The clone carrying this T cell receptor beta chain was counted at least ten times. MiXCR was run by TCRdb on the RT-PCR reads, yielding one entry per CDR3 protein. The profile covers about 500,000 distinct CDR3 sequences, with approximately 6.9% appearing a single time and under 15% taken by the ten largest. This sample was taken from a study of response to subunit inactivated influenza vaccine. There are 15 residues in the CDR3. Germline V gives CDR1 MGHRA, CDR2 YSYEKL. Trimming stripped 0 bases from V and 4 bases from J, with 13 bases between. The input for sequencing was PBMCs from blood, taken less than 30 months after vaccination. The V call is TRBV4-1, the J call TRBJ2-7, with a weak D call TRBD2 (7 bases). This clonotype was sampled from a man between 50 and 75 years old who received an inactivated influenza vaccine. Here the CDR3 reads CASSQETGGGYEQYF. CDR3 bases: TGCGCCAGCAGCCAAGAGACGGGGGGCGGGTACGAGCAGTACTTC.